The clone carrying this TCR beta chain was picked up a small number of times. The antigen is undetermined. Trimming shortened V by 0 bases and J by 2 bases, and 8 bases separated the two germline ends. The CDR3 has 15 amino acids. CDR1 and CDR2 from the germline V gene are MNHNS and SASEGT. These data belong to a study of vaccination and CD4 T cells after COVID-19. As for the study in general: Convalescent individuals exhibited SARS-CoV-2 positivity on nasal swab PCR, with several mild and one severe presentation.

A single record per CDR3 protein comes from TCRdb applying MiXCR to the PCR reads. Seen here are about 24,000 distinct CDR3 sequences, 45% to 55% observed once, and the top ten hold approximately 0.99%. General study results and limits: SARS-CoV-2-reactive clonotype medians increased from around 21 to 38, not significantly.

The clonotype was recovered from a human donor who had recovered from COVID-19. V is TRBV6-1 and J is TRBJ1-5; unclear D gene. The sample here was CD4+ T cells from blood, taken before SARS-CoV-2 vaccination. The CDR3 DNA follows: TGTGCCAGCAGTGAAGCGCTCGGTGGCAATCAGCCCCAGCATTTT. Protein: CASSEALGGNQPQHF.